This T cell receptor (beta chain) was identified during a study of molecular identifiers for immune sequencing clone quantification. Study-level results: Whereas naive cells kept under 1% of molecules in clones above 20 RNA copies, such clones held over 98% in effectors.

This clonotype was recorded a few times. Its antigen is as yet unknown. J was trimmed by 0 bases and V by 4 bases; bases with no gene match: 8. Germline CDR1 and CDR2: SGHNT and YENEEA. This CDR3 spans 17 amino acids. TCRdb redid the calling of the PCR reads with MiXCR, one entry per CDR3 protein. In the table there are 68,000 or so distinct CDR3 sequences, less than 20% of which are singletons. Sequencing input: naive CD8+ T cells from blood, with Jurkat cell RNA spiked in. The sample's subset: FACS-sorted CD8+CD4-CCR7+CD45RA+ naive T cells. The sequence came from a human donor in good health. Some libraries in this study had Jurkat cell RNA spiked in. The V and J genes are TRBV11-3 and TRBJ2-3; 9 bases agree with TRBD2. This CDR3 is CASSSPVAGGSTDTQYF. CDR3 in DNA: TGTGCCAGCAGCTCGCCGGTTGCGGGAGGGAGCACAGATACGCAGTATTTT.